The text below deals with one T cell receptor (beta chain). What it binds is unknown. Germline V gene lookup returns CDR1 SGDLS and CDR2 YYNGEE. The CDR3 runs 14 residues. Germline trimming cut 4 bases from V and 6 bases from J; bases unmatched to any gene: 2. This sample was taken from a study of identical twins. General study findings and limits: The analysis was cross-sectional rather than longitudinal within donors. Abundant beta clonotypes from cord blood bore fewer insertions; memory repertoires lacked this pattern. Within twin pairs, the out-of-frame alpha sequences they shared showed excess low generation probability.

TCRdb re-derived calls from the 5' RACE reads in MiXCR, one entry per CDR3 protein. This sample has 500,000 or so distinct CDR3 sequences, with 12% to 15% found just once. Healthy Caucasians provided all donations. A further study also used this sample, focusing on yellow fever vaccine responses in identical twins.

The receptor was derived from a woman aged 18-29 years in good health. The sequenced material came from CD4+ T cells sorted from blood. The chain uses TRBV9 and TRBJ2-2, with TRBD1 identical over 11 bases. The CDR3 sequence is CASSRTGGPGELFF. The CDR3 nucleotides read TGTGCCAGCAGCAGGACAGGGGGCCCCGGGGAGCTGTTTTTT.